A selection of T cell receptor beta chains follows, all from one sample in a study of identical twins. MiXCR, run by TCRdb on the 5' RACE reads, gives a single entry per CDR3 protein. The sample yields hundreds of thousands of distinct CDR3 sequences, 21% seen once. These data are also associated with another study on T cells expressing NK-cell markers.

What was sequenced was PBMCs. These receptors were collected from a woman aged 18 to 35 in good health. CDR3s include the opening cysteine and the closing phenylalanine or tryptophan. Fields, in order: V gene, D gene, J gene, clone size, CDR3 DNA, CDR3 protein. The D gene is left open where the match is weak. The listing skips clone size in some rows; elsewhere it reads once, few, many or a size class.

v_call: TRBV5-1; d_call: TRBD2; j_call: TRBJ2-7; clone_size: many; cdr3_nt: TGTGCCAGCAGTTTAGGGCTAGCGGGGACCTACGAGCAGTACTTC; cdr3_aa: CASSLGLAGTYEQYF
v_call: TRBV29-1; d_call: TRBD2; j_call: TRBJ2-1; clone_size: few; cdr3_nt: TGCAGCTCAACTAGCGGGGGGAGAAATGAGCAGTTCTTC; cdr3_aa: CSSTSGGRNEQFF
v_call: TRBV6-1; d_call: .; j_call: TRBJ2-3; clone_size: .; cdr3_nt: TGTGCCAGCAGTGACAAGCTAGGTACAGATACGCAGTATTTT; cdr3_aa: CASSDKLGTDTQYF
v_call: TRBV9; d_call: .; j_call: TRBJ2-1; clone_size: .; cdr3_nt: TGTGCCAGCAGCGTAAGAGGAGCGGGGACATACAATGAGCAGTTCTTC; cdr3_aa: CASSVRGAGTYNEQFF
v_call: TRBV5-1; d_call: TRBD2; j_call: TRBJ2-5; clone_size: few; cdr3_nt: TGCGCCAGCAGCGTCCTAGCGGGGGTAGAGACCCAGTACTTC; cdr3_aa: CASSVLAGVETQYF
v_call: TRBV20-1; d_call: .; j_call: TRBJ2-5; clone_size: .; cdr3_nt: TGCAGTCCCCCCGCCTTTCGGGCGGATGGGGAGACCCAGTACTTC; cdr3_aa: CSPPAFRADGETQYF
v_call: TRBV29-1; d_call: .; j_call: TRBJ2-1; clone_size: .; cdr3_nt: TGCAGCGTTGACAGGGACCAAAGCTCCTACAATGAGCAGTTCTTC; cdr3_aa: CSVDRDQSSYNEQFF
v_call: TRBV20-1; d_call: .; j_call: TRBJ1-2; clone_size: .; cdr3_nt: TGCAGTGCTAGGGAGGGGATAGGCTACACCTTC; cdr3_aa: CSAREGIGYTF
v_call: TRBV12-3/TRBV12-4; d_call: .; j_call: TRBJ2-5; clone_size: many; cdr3_nt: TGTGCCAGCAGTTTGTCCCCAGAGACCCAGTACTTC; cdr3_aa: CASSLSPETQYF
v_call: TRBV15; d_call: TRBD2; j_call: TRBJ2-3; clone_size: .; cdr3_nt: TGTGCCACCAGCAGTGGGTCGGGGGGGTCAGATACGCAGTATTTT; cdr3_aa: CATSSGSGGSDTQYF
v_call: TRBV24-1; d_call: TRBD1; j_call: TRBJ2-2; clone_size: .; cdr3_nt: TGTGCCACCAGTGCCAGGGGGCTTAGGGAAGGGGAGCTGTTTTTT; cdr3_aa: CATSARGLREGELFF
v_call: TRBV10-3; d_call: .; j_call: TRBJ2-1; clone_size: .; cdr3_nt: TGTGCCATCACCCCCGGGACCCCCTACAATGAGCAGTTCTTC; cdr3_aa: CAITPGTPYNEQFF
v_call: TRBV12-3/TRBV12-4; d_call: TRBD2; j_call: TRBJ2-1; clone_size: few; cdr3_nt: TGTGCCAGCAGTTTAACCAGTACTAGCGGGAACGATGAGCAGTTCTTC; cdr3_aa: CASSLTSTSGNDEQFF
v_call: TRBV5-1; d_call: .; j_call: TRBJ1-3; clone_size: .; cdr3_nt: TGCGCCAGTTCGGGGGGCAGCTCTGGAAACACCATATATTTT; cdr3_aa: CASSGGSSGNTIYF
v_call: TRBV7-9; d_call: TRBD1; j_call: TRBJ2-7; clone_size: few; cdr3_nt: TGTGCCAGCAGCCCCCTAGTGGGGACAGGGCGCGAGCAGTACTTC; cdr3_aa: CASSPLVGTGREQYF
v_call: TRBV20-1; d_call: TRBD2; j_call: TRBJ2-7; clone_size: .; cdr3_nt: TGCAGTGCTAGAGATGGGGAGACTAGCACCTACGAGCAGTACTTC; cdr3_aa: CSARDGETSTYEQYF
v_call: TRBV12-3/TRBV12-4; d_call: TRBD2; j_call: TRBJ2-3; clone_size: many; cdr3_nt: TGTGCCAGCAGTCGGGAGGGAGATACGCAGTATTTT; cdr3_aa: CASSREGDTQYF
v_call: TRBV6-1; d_call: .; j_call: TRBJ2-5; clone_size: .; cdr3_nt: TGTGCCAGCAGTCCCCGTTGGGGACCAGAGACCCAGTACTTC; cdr3_aa: CASSPRWGPETQYF
v_call: TRBV5-5; d_call: .; j_call: TRBJ1-4; clone_size: .; cdr3_nt: TGTGCCAGCAGCTGGGATCGTACAACTAATGAAAAACTGTTTTTT; cdr3_aa: CASSWDRTTNEKLFF
v_call: TRBV6-1; d_call: .; j_call: TRBJ2-2; clone_size: .; cdr3_nt: TGTGCCAGCAGCCCCCAGGGCGTAACCGGGGAGCTGTTTTTT; cdr3_aa: CASSPQGVTGELFF
v_call: TRBV12-3/TRBV12-4; d_call: .; j_call: TRBJ1-6; clone_size: .; cdr3_nt: TGTGCCAGCAGTCCCCGGGGGCCCCTCCACTTT; cdr3_aa: CASSPRGPLHF
v_call: TRBV9; d_call: .; j_call: TRBJ2-1; clone_size: few; cdr3_nt: TGTGCCAGCAGCGTCGATAGCATCGGACGGAACGATGAGCAGTTCTTC; cdr3_aa: CASSVDSIGRNDEQFF
v_call: TRBV25-1; d_call: .; j_call: TRBJ1-2; clone_size: .; cdr3_nt: TGTGCCAGCAGTGCCGGGGGGTATGGCTACACCTTC; cdr3_aa: CASSAGGYGYTF
v_call: TRBV7-2; d_call: .; j_call: TRBJ2-7; clone_size: many; cdr3_nt: TGTGCCAGCAGCTTATCGCCGAGAAGCTCCTACGAGCAGTACTTC; cdr3_aa: CASSLSPRSSYEQYF
v_call: TRBV7-8; d_call: .; j_call: TRBJ2-2; clone_size: .; cdr3_nt: TGTGCCAGCAGCTTTGGGGTAAACACCGGGGAGCTGTTTTTT; cdr3_aa: CASSFGVNTGELFF
v_call: TRBV7-2; d_call: .; j_call: TRBJ2-1; clone_size: many; cdr3_nt: TGTGCCAGCAGCTTAGTAGGGAAGGTCAGGGGTACCAATGAGCAGTTCTTC; cdr3_aa: CASSLVGKVRGTNEQFF
v_call: TRBV5-1; d_call: .; j_call: TRBJ2-1; clone_size: .; cdr3_nt: TGCGCCAGCAGCTTGGTGGGTGGGAACAATGAGCAGTTCTTC; cdr3_aa: CASSLVGGNNEQFF
v_call: TRBV6-6; d_call: .; j_call: TRBJ1-2; clone_size: .; cdr3_nt: TGTGCCAGCAGTTCGGGGTTCAGGGTGGGCTACACCTTC; cdr3_aa: CASSSGFRVGYTF
v_call: TRBV12-3/TRBV12-4; d_call: .; j_call: TRBJ2-3; clone_size: few; cdr3_nt: TGTGCCAGCGGAGCCGGGTCCAAAGGCGCAGATACGCAGTATTTT; cdr3_aa: CASGAGSKGADTQYF
v_call: TRBV20-1; d_call: .; j_call: TRBJ2-7; clone_size: few; cdr3_nt: TGCAGTGCCAACCCCTGGGACGCCAGCTCCTACGAGCAGTACTTC; cdr3_aa: CSANPWDASSYEQYF
v_call: TRBV13; d_call: .; j_call: TRBJ2-1; clone_size: .; cdr3_nt: TGTGCCAGCAGCTTAGCTCGTGGGCTTAACAATGAGCAGTTCTTC; cdr3_aa: CASSLARGLNNEQFF
v_call: TRBV5-5; d_call: .; j_call: TRBJ2-2; clone_size: .; cdr3_nt: TGTGCCAGCACCCCGGAGGGGGGCCGGAACACCGGGGAGCTGTTTTTT; cdr3_aa: CASTPEGGRNTGELFF
v_call: TRBV19; d_call: .; j_call: TRBJ2-7; clone_size: .; cdr3_nt: TGTGCCAGTAGTATGGCACTCTCCTACGAGCAGTACTTC; cdr3_aa: CASSMALSYEQYF
v_call: TRBV4-3; d_call: .; j_call: TRBJ2-4; clone_size: .; cdr3_nt: TGCGCCAGCAGCCAAGAGTGGGGGGCTTCGGACATTCAGTACTTC; cdr3_aa: CASSQEWGASDIQYF
v_call: TRBV2; d_call: .; j_call: TRBJ1-6; clone_size: few; cdr3_nt: TGTGCCAGCAGTGTCCCCAGGGCAGATAATTCACCCCTCCACTTT; cdr3_aa: CASSVPRADNSPLHF
v_call: TRBV7-2; d_call: TRBD2; j_call: TRBJ2-1; clone_size: .; cdr3_nt: TGTGCCAGCAGCTTAGCGGCGGGAGACAATGAGCAGTTCTTC; cdr3_aa: CASSLAAGDNEQFF
v_call: TRBV10-3; d_call: TRBD2; j_call: TRBJ2-5; clone_size: many; cdr3_nt: TGTGCCATCAGTAGGACTAGCGGGAGCCAAGAGACCCAGTACTTC; cdr3_aa: CAISRTSGSQETQYF
v_call: TRBV20-1; d_call: .; j_call: TRBJ2-3; clone_size: many; cdr3_nt: TGCAGTGCCGGCGGCTTAGTCGGCACAGATACGCAGTATTTT; cdr3_aa: CSAGGLVGTDTQYF
v_call: TRBV4-3; d_call: TRBD2; j_call: TRBJ2-5; clone_size: few; cdr3_nt: TGCGCCAGCAGCCCGGGACTAGCCCCGGGGACCCAGTACTTC; cdr3_aa: CASSPGLAPGTQYF
v_call: TRBV28; d_call: TRBD1; j_call: TRBJ2-7; clone_size: .; cdr3_nt: TGTGCCAGCAGTCTCCTACCGGGACAGGCGTCCTCCTACGAGCAGTACTTC; cdr3_aa: CASSLLPGQASSYEQYF
v_call: TRBV20-1; d_call: TRBD2; j_call: TRBJ2-3; clone_size: .; cdr3_nt: TGCAGTGCCACCCCTCTAGCGGGAAGCACAGATACGCAGTATTTT; cdr3_aa: CSATPLAGSTDTQYF
v_call: TRBV6-5; d_call: .; j_call: TRBJ2-2; clone_size: few; cdr3_nt: TGTGCCAGCAGTTACCGTTGGGAGAACACCGGGGAGCTGTTTTTT; cdr3_aa: CASSYRWENTGELFF
v_call: TRBV10-3; d_call: .; j_call: TRBJ2-1; clone_size: many; cdr3_nt: TGTGCCATCAAATTGGGACTGGCATCCTACAATGAGCAGTTCTTC; cdr3_aa: CAIKLGLASYNEQFF
v_call: TRBV2; d_call: TRBD1; j_call: TRBJ1-2; clone_size: many; cdr3_nt: TGTGCCAGCAGTGGGGACAGGGGGCTCGGAGGCTACACCTTC; cdr3_aa: CASSGDRGLGGYTF
v_call: TRBV5-1; d_call: TRBD2; j_call: TRBJ2-1; clone_size: .; cdr3_nt: TGCGCCAGCAGCTTGGCGGCGGGAGCGGGTGAGCAGTTCTTC; cdr3_aa: CASSLAAGAGEQFF
v_call: TRBV27; d_call: TRBD2; j_call: TRBJ2-3; clone_size: .; cdr3_nt: TGTGCCAGCAGGCCACTAGCGGGCACAGATACGCAGTATTTT; cdr3_aa: CASRPLAGTDTQYF
v_call: TRBV4-1; d_call: TRBD1; j_call: TRBJ1-2; clone_size: few; cdr3_nt: TGCGCCAGCAGCCATACAGGGGGGCGCTTGGATGGCTACACCTTC; cdr3_aa: CASSHTGGRLDGYTF
v_call: TRBV12-3/TRBV12-4; d_call: .; j_call: TRBJ2-7; clone_size: few; cdr3_nt: TGTGCCAGCAGTTCGCCCGGGACCTCGGCCTACGAGCAGTACTTC; cdr3_aa: CASSSPGTSAYEQYF
v_call: TRBV5-1; d_call: TRBD1; j_call: TRBJ2-1; clone_size: few; cdr3_nt: TGCGCCAGCAGCTTGGACGGGACAGGATCCTACAATGAGCAGTTCTTC; cdr3_aa: CASSLDGTGSYNEQFF
v_call: TRBV29-1; d_call: .; j_call: TRBJ2-1; clone_size: .; cdr3_nt: TGCAGCGCTAAGAGGGGGGCGGACAATGAGCAGTTCTTC; cdr3_aa: CSAKRGADNEQFF
v_call: TRBV27; d_call: .; j_call: TRBJ2-7; clone_size: once; cdr3_nt: TGTGCCAGCAGTTTTCGACAGATCGGCGAGCAGTACTTC; cdr3_aa: CASSFRQIGEQYF
v_call: TRBV7-9; d_call: .; j_call: TRBJ2-7; clone_size: .; cdr3_nt: TGTGCCATCCGGGGTGAGGTGGAAGAGCAGTACTTC; cdr3_aa: CAIRGEVEEQYF
v_call: TRBV5-1; d_call: TRBD2; j_call: TRBJ2-1; clone_size: .; cdr3_nt: TGCGCCAGCAGACCAGGGACTAGCGGGAGGATAGCCAATGAGCAGTTCTTC; cdr3_aa: CASRPGTSGRIANEQFF